Listed below are T cell receptor beta chains from one sample, sequenced in a study of post-analysis software for immune sequencing data. MiXCR, run by TCRdb on the PCR reads, gives a single entry per CDR3 protein. The table shows approximately 690,000 distinct CDR3 sequences, with approximately 60% occurring only once. The sequencing sample was made of blood. The source of these receptors is a girl aged 2 to 9 with multiple sclerosis. Both conserved end residues are part of each CDR3. Each record gives: V gene, clone size, D gene, J gene, CDR3 DNA, CDR3 protein. The D gene is left open where the match is weak. Rows give clone size only sometimes, using once, few, many, or a class for an expanded clone.

V: TRBV29-1; size: once; D: NA; J: TRBJ1-1; DNA: TGCAGCGTCCAACGGGGGGCAACTGAAGCTTTCTTT; CDR3: CSVQRGATEAFF
V: TRBV27; size: few; D: NA; J: TRBJ2-7; DNA: TGTGCCAGCAGTTTTGGTTTAGGCTCCAAATACGAGCAGTACTTC; CDR3: CASSFGLGSKYEQYF
V: TRBV5-1; size: few; D: TRBD2; J: TRBJ2-1; DNA: TGCGCCAGCAGCTACCCGGGACTAGCTTGGAATGAGCAGTTCTTC; CDR3: CASSYPGLAWNEQFF
V: TRBV12-3/TRBV12-4; size: NA; D: NA; J: TRBJ2-5; DNA: TGTGCCAGCAGACAAGGACGGGGGAAAGAGACCCAGTACTTC; CDR3: CASRQGRGKETQYF
V: TRBV5-5; size: NA; D: NA; J: TRBJ1-6; DNA: TGTGCCAGCAGCTTTGGCGGCCAGGGGCCCTATAATTCACCCCTCCACTTT; CDR3: CASSFGGQGPYNSPLHF
V: TRBV6-2/TRBV6-3; size: NA; D: NA; J: TRBJ2-1; DNA: TGTGCCAGCAGAGGTGGCGGGCGAGGGAATGAGCAGTTCTTC; CDR3: CASRGGGRGNEQFF
V: TRBV29-1; size: once; D: NA; J: TRBJ2-1; DNA: TGCAGCGTTTTAAGTGGAATTTACTACAATGAGCAGTTCTTC; CDR3: CSVLSGIYYNEQFF
V: TRBV20-1; size: NA; D: TRBD1; J: TRBJ1-2; DNA: TGCAGTGCTGCAGGGACAGAACTCTATGGCTACACCTTC; CDR3: CSAAGTELYGYTF
V: TRBV5-1; size: NA; D: NA; J: TRBJ2-3; DNA: TGCGCCAGCAGCTTGGAATGGTTTACGTCGGCTACAGATACGCAGTATTTT; CDR3: CASSLEWFTSATDTQYF
V: TRBV3-1; size: NA; D: NA; J: TRBJ2-7; DNA: TGTGCCAGCAGCCATGGACTGAGCTCCTACGAGCAGTACTTC; CDR3: CASSHGLSSYEQYF
V: TRBV29-1; size: once; D: NA; J: TRBJ1-4; DNA: TGCAGCGTTGAATTACGGGGCCTTAATGAAAAACTGTTTTTT; CDR3: CSVELRGLNEKLFF
V: TRBV4-3; size: NA; D: NA; J: TRBJ1-6; DNA: TGCGCCAGCAGCCAGGAGGTGGGGCACCAATATAATTCACCCCTCCACTTT; CDR3: CASSQEVGHQYNSPLHF
V: TRBV12-3/TRBV12-4; size: NA; D: NA; J: TRBJ2-1; DNA: TGTGCCAGCAGTTTTTCGGGATCGGGGGGCCCACACAATGAGCAGTTCTTC; CDR3: CASSFSGSGGPHNEQFF
V: TRBV20-1; size: NA; D: NA; J: TRBJ1-4; DNA: TGCAGTGCTACCCAACACGTAACTAATGAAAAACTGTTTTTT; CDR3: CSATQHVTNEKLFF
V: TRBV25-1; size: few; D: TRBD1; J: TRBJ2-7; DNA: TGTGCCAGCAGTGATTCAGCGGGACAGGGCTACGAGCAGTACTTC; CDR3: CASSDSAGQGYEQYF
V: TRBV27; size: NA; D: TRBD1; J: TRBJ1-1; DNA: TGTGCCAGCAGTAGGGGGAGGGGACAGGGCGCACCGGAGGCTTTCTTT; CDR3: CASSRGRGQGAPEAFF
V: TRBV7-8; size: few; D: NA; J: TRBJ2-5; DNA: TGTGCCAGCAGCTTAAAGACAGTACAAGAGACCCAGTACTTC; CDR3: CASSLKTVQETQYF
V: TRBV12-3/TRBV12-4; size: NA; D: NA; J: TRBJ2-4; DNA: TGTGCCAGCAGGATACAGGTAGCCAAAAACATTCAGTACTTC; CDR3: CASRIQVAKNIQYF
V: TRBV4-3; size: few; D: TRBD1; J: TRBJ2-5; DNA: TGCGCCAGCAGCCTAGTCCGTTCAGGGGGTAAAGAGACCCAGTACTTC; CDR3: CASSLVRSGGKETQYF
V: TRBV12-5; size: NA; D: NA; J: TRBJ2-3; DNA: TGTGCTAGTGGTTTGGTACGGGTAGATACGCAGTATTTT; CDR3: CASGLVRVDTQYF
V: TRBV7-9; size: NA; D: TRBD1; J: TRBJ1-2; DNA: TGTGCCAGCAGCGAGGGACAGGGACCCTATGGCTACACCTTC; CDR3: CASSEGQGPYGYTF
V: TRBV27; size: NA; D: TRBD1; J: TRBJ2-7; DNA: TGTGCCAGCAGTTTCCCTGCCGGGACAGGTTTAGGCGAGCAGTACTTC; CDR3: CASSFPAGTGLGEQYF
V: TRBV29-1; size: NA; D: NA; J: TRBJ1-5; DNA: TGCAGCGTGGGGCGGGGGGCCCATCAGCCCCAGCATTTT; CDR3: CSVGRGAHQPQHF
V: TRBV20-1; size: NA; D: TRBD2; J: TRBJ2-3; DNA: TGCAGTGCTAAGGGACTAGCGGGAGATACGCAGTATTTT; CDR3: CSAKGLAGDTQYF
V: TRBV5-5; size: few; D: TRBD1; J: TRBJ2-4; DNA: TGTGCCAGCACCCCGACAGGGTTAGGGGCCAAAAACATTCAGTACTTC; CDR3: CASTPTGLGAKNIQYF
V: TRBV5-1; size: NA; D: NA; J: TRBJ2-3; DNA: TGCGCCAGCAGCTTGATTGAAACGGGAACGAATACGCAGTATTTT; CDR3: CASSLIETGTNTQYF
V: TRBV20-1; size: NA; D: NA; J: TRBJ2-3; DNA: TGCAGTGCTAGACTTGGCAGGGGGGAAAGCACAGATACGCAGTATTTT; CDR3: CSARLGRGESTDTQYF
V: TRBV19; size: NA; D: TRBD1; J: TRBJ2-3; DNA: TGTGCCAGTAGTTTTACAGGGGGGACTAGCACAGATACGCAGTATTTT; CDR3: CASSFTGGTSTDTQYF
V: TRBV12-3/TRBV12-4; size: NA; D: TRBD2; J: TRBJ2-7; DNA: TGTGCCAGCAGGGGAGATGGGGGGGTTCCCTACGAGCAGTACTTC; CDR3: CASRGDGGVPYEQYF
V: TRBV2; size: NA; D: NA; J: TRBJ1-2; DNA: TGTGCCAGCAACCCACAGGGACTTGGCTACACCTTC; CDR3: CASNPQGLGYTF
V: TRBV18; size: NA; D: TRBD1; J: TRBJ2-6; DNA: TGTGCCAGCTCACCATTGATTGTAGGGCGACAGGGGTTACAAAGAGTCCTGACTTTC; CDR3: CASSPLIVGRQGLQRVLTF
V: TRBV4-3; size: NA; D: NA; J: TRBJ2-1; DNA: TGCGCCAGCAGCCAAGATGGGACCACGGTAGAGCAGTTCTTC; CDR3: CASSQDGTTVEQFF
V: TRBV25-1; size: few; D: NA; J: TRBJ2-7; DNA: TGTGCCAGCAGTGAAGGAACCTCCTTAGACTACGAGCAGTACTTC; CDR3: CASSEGTSLDYEQYF
V: TRBV10-3; size: NA; D: NA; J: TRBJ1-6; DNA: TGTGCCATCAGTGAGACAGTCGGGGTTTCACCCCTCCACTTT; CDR3: CAISETVGVSPLHF
V: TRBV4-1; size: NA; D: TRBD2; J: TRBJ2-7; DNA: TGCGCCAGCAGCCAAGATGGGGCTAGCGGGAGTTACGAGCAGTACTTC; CDR3: CASSQDGASGSYEQYF
V: TRBV12-3/TRBV12-4; size: few; D: TRBD2; J: TRBJ2-7; DNA: TGTGCCAGCAGTTTAGCGTCCGGGAGGAGCAACGAGCAGTACTTC; CDR3: CASSLASGRSNEQYF
V: TRBV7-2; size: NA; D: TRBD2; J: TRBJ2-1; DNA: TGTGCCAGCAGCTTAAGCATAGCGGGGGGGCAGAATGAGCAGTTCTTC; CDR3: CASSLSIAGGQNEQFF
V: TRBV20-1; size: NA; D: TRBD1; J: TRBJ2-7; DNA: TGCAGTGCTAGGGACAGGGACACCTACGAGCAGTACTTC; CDR3: CSARDRDTYEQYF
V: TRBV20-1; size: NA; D: NA; J: TRBJ2-1; DNA: TGCAGTGCCAGAATGACTAGTGGCAATGAGCAGTTCTTC; CDR3: CSARMTSGNEQFF
V: TRBV12-3/TRBV12-4; size: once; D: NA; J: TRBJ1-1; DNA: TGTGCCACACACCCGGGGGTAAGGGCTGAAGCTTTCTTT; CDR3: CATHPGVRAEAFF
V: TRBV12-3/TRBV12-4; size: NA; D: NA; J: TRBJ1-3; DNA: TGTGCCAGCAGTTTCGAAACAGGGTGGAGCTCTGGAAACACCATATATTTT; CDR3: CASSFETGWSSGNTIYF
V: TRBV5-6; size: few; D: NA; J: TRBJ2-5; DNA: TGTGCCAGCAGCTTCTCAGGACACCTAGTTGAAGAGACCCAGTACTTC; CDR3: CASSFSGHLVEETQYF
V: TRBV5-5; size: NA; D: NA; J: TRBJ2-7; DNA: TGTGCCAGCAGCTTGGTCATCGGGGTCTCCTACGAGCAGTACTTC; CDR3: CASSLVIGVSYEQYF
V: TRBV7-9; size: once; D: NA; J: TRBJ2-1; DNA: TGTGCCAGCACACTGACCTCCCCCACCTACAATGAGCAGTTCTTC; CDR3: CASTLTSPTYNEQFF
V: TRBV20-1; size: NA; D: NA; J: TRBJ2-1; DNA: TGCAGTGCTAGAGTGGTGGGACGGATATACAATGAGCAGTTCTTC; CDR3: CSARVVGRIYNEQFF